The next 18 T cell receptor beta chains were all read from a single sample in a study of beta chain features in type 1 diabetes. Antigens for these TCRs are unknown. The study reverse transcribed the entire isolated RNA, so it sequenced expressed TCRB transcripts. Profiling relied on immunoSEQ multiplex PCR, and the TCRdb table lists in-frame clones only, not all of them. The sample includes a few hundred thousand clones, around 12% of them seen just once. Study-wide results and caveats: Shortening of TCRB CDR3s, moderate but significant, appeared in all four CD4+ subsets of Type 1 diabetes patients.

The sample comprised naive CD4+ T cells from blood. Every receptor here comes from a woman aged 18-35 years with type 1 diabetes.

This clone showed up just a few times. The V and J genes are TRBV7-7 and TRBJ2-1; possible D gene TRBD2, 5 bases. V shed 5 bases and J shed 3 bases, with 14 bases lying between them. Germline CDR1 is SSHAT and CDR2 is FNYEAQ (reference sequence). CDR3 length: 15 amino acids. The CDR3 reads CASSLQEAFYNEQFF. CDR3 nucleotide sequence: TGTGCCAGCAGCCTCCAGGAGGCTTTCTACAATGAGCAGTTCTTC.

This clone was seen a handful of times. The chain uses TRBV30 and TRBJ1-3, with unresolved D. Trimming stripped 8 bases from V and 0 bases from J, with 11 bases between. The CDR3 extends over 13 amino acids. Looked up from germline, CDR1 is GTSNPN and CDR2 is SVGIG (reference sequence). In DNA form, the CDR3 reads TGTGCCAGTTCCGGGAGCTCTGGAAACACCATATATTTT. Residues: CASSGSSGNTIYF.

The chain recombines TRBV29-1 with TRBJ1-3; D remains ambiguous. The CDR3 sequence is 12 residues long. Germline V lookup: CDR1 SQVTM, CDR2 ANQGSEA. Trimming left V 5 bases short and J 0 bases short, with 5 bases between. For the CDR3, the DNA is TGCAGCGTTCTCCGCTCTGGAAACACCATATATTTT. It yields the protein CSVLRSGNTIYF.

This clone has just a few counts. The rearrangement joins TRBV21-1 to TRBJ1-6. TRBV21-1 is reported as a pseudogene. The CDR3 covers 15 residues. CDR3 coding DNA: TGTGCCAGCAGCAAAGGGAGAGCTTCTTCGTCACCCCTCCACTTT. It specifies CASSKGRASSSPLHF.

This clone has more than one count but fewer than ten. V usage is TRBV19 and J usage is TRBJ2-7, with a possible D match to TRBD1 (6 bases). V was clipped by 8 bases and J by 4 bases, with 15 bases between them. There are 13 residues in the CDR3. The germline CDR1 and CDR2 sequences are LNHDA and SQIVND (reference sequence). CDR3 bases: TGTGCCAGTTCCAGTGGGGACACGTACGAGCAGTACTTC. This sequence encodes CASSSGDTYEQYF.

V gene TRBV21-1 combines with J gene TRBJ1-4; TRBD1, the table's D call, lacks a check against the DNA. TRBV21-1 is classified as a pseudogene. This CDR3 is 13 amino acids long. The CDR3 loop is CANRQGMGEKLFF. The DNA for the CDR3 is TGTGCCAACCGTCAGGGTATGGGTGAAAAACTGTTTTTT.

This clone was observed a handful of times. This rearrangement joins TRBV5-4 to TRBJ2-5; 9 bases match TRBD1. The CDR3 has 15 amino acids. CDR1 and CDR2 (germline): SGHNT, YYREEE (reference sequence). Trimming took 4 bases from V and 0 from J; bases not matched to a gene: 4. CDR3 DNA sequence: TGTGCCAGCAGCCCGGGACAGGGTTACCAAGAGACCCAGTACTTC. This gives the protein CASSPGQGYQETQYF.

The chain carries TRBV9 and TRBJ1-1; D possibly corresponds to TRBD1 (5 bases). Germline V lookup: CDR1 SGDLS, CDR2 YYNGEE. This CDR3 is 17 amino acids long. Trimming left V 0 bases short and J 3 bases short, with 18 bases between. Here the CDR3 DNA reads TGTGCCAGCAGCGTAGGCACGAGCCCGGGGGAGCACACTGAAGCTTTCTTT. It is translated as CASSVGTSPGEHTEAFF. The whole variable domain, remainder taken from reference TRBV9 and TRBJ1-1, is DSGVTQTPKHLITATGQRVTLRCSPRSGDLSVYWYQQSLDQGLQFLIQYYNGEERAKGNILERFSAQQFPDLHSELNLSSLELGDSALYFCASSVGTSPGEHTEAFFGQGTRLTVV.

This clone was counted between two and nine times. The chain carries TRBV7-9 and TRBJ1-1, with 7 bases identical to TRBD1. V lost 8 bases to trimming and J lost 4 bases; unmatched junction nucleotides: 7. The length of the CDR3 is 13 residues. Germline V gene sequence: CDR1 SEHNR, CDR2 FQNEAQ (reference sequence). CDR3 nucleotide sequence: TGTGCCAGCGATAACAGGGACAGCACTGAAGCTTTCTTT. Translated: CASDNRDSTEAFF.

V usage is TRBV5-4 and J usage is TRBJ2-1; 13 bases agree with TRBD2. Germline assignment: CDR1 SGHNT and CDR2 YYREEE (reference sequence). V shed 4 bases, J shed 8 bases, and the junction held 9 bases outside the gene matches. This CDR3 spans 16 amino acids. Here the CDR3 reads CASSAGLAGALDEQFF. The CDR3 region has the DNA TGTGCCAGCAGCGCCGGACTAGCGGGAGCACTAGATGAGCAGTTCTTC.

In this sample, this clone turned up a few times. The V call is TRBV2, the J call TRBJ1-1; 7 nucleotides agree with TRBD1. The junction had 14 bases not matched to a gene; V was cut back by 8 bases and J by 5 bases. Germline lookup yields CDR1 SNHLY and CDR2 FYNNEI. CDR3 length equals 15 residues. The CDR3 region is CASPKGATPRTEAFF. The CDR3 nucleotides are TGTGCCAGCCCTAAGGGGGCCACCCCGAGGACTGAAGCTTTCTTT.

This clone showed up just a few times. The CDR3 loop reads CTTGQGGLGYGYTF. CDR3 bases: TGCACTACGGGACAGGGCGGGCTTGGCTATGGCTACACCTTC. This sequence joins TRBV29-1 and TRBJ1-2, with 9 bases identical to TRBD1. CDR1 and CDR2 (germline): SQVTM, ANQGSEA. There are 14 residues in the CDR3.

This clone was seen more than once but under ten times. V is TRBV18 and J is TRBJ2-5, with 9 bases lining up with TRBD1. There are 14 residues in the CDR3. J was trimmed by 3 bases and V by 3 bases; bases with no gene match: 2. CDR1 and CDR2 (germline): KGHSH, LQKENI. The CDR3 DNA reads TGTGCCAGCTCACCGACAGGGGGAGAAGAGACCCAGTACTTC. This sequence encodes CASSPTGGEETQYF.

This clone was picked up a small number of times. The V and J genes are TRBV30 and TRBJ2-7; perhaps TRBD2 as D (6 bases). The CDR3 covers 14 residues. Germline V lookup: CDR1 GTSNPN, CDR2 SVGIG (reference sequence). The V gene lost 0 bases and the J gene lost 3 bases, with 12 bases spanning the gap. The CDR3 loop reads CAWSVMSGSYEQYF. The CDR3 region has the DNA TGTGCCTGGAGTGTTATGTCCGGGAGCTACGAGCAGTACTTC.

This clone was seen only a few times. The chain is built from TRBV19 and TRBJ1-3, with 7 bases matching TRBD1. Germline V CDR1 and CDR2: LNHDA, SQIVND (reference sequence). With V trimmed by 7 bases and J by 5 bases, 5 bases remained unmatched. The CDR3 runs to 13 residues. The CDR3 DNA follows: TGTGCCAGTATCGACAGGGAAAGAAACACCATATATTTT. This translates into CASIDRERNTIYF.

The gene calls are TRBV30 and TRBJ1-2; possible D gene TRBD1, 6 bases. V was trimmed by 4 bases and J by 0 bases, leaving 18 bases between them. In germline, CDR1 is GTSNPN, CDR2 SVGIG (reference sequence). There are 16 residues in the CDR3. Here the CDR3 reads CAWTGLGSGANYGYTF. The CDR3 DNA follows: TGTGCCTGGACAGGGTTGGGGTCAGGGGCTAACTATGGCTACACCTTC.

This clone was picked up a small number of times. This chain joins TRBV29-1 and TRBJ2-5; 8 bases fit TRBD2. This CDR3 is built from 11 residues. Looked up from germline, CDR1 is SQVTM and CDR2 is ANQGSEA. With V trimmed by 8 bases and J by 5 bases, 4 bases remained unmatched. For the CDR3, the DNA is TGCAGCACGCGGGGGGTTGAGACCCAGTACTTC. Encoded protein: CSTRGVETQYF.

The chain employs TRBV5-1 and TRBJ2-2; 12 nucleotides match TRBD2. Germline assignment: CDR1 SGHRS and CDR2 YFSETQ. The ends lost 4 bases at V and 6 bases at J; junction bases unmatched: 7. The CDR3 runs 16 residues. CDR3 nucleotide sequence: TGCGCCAGCAGCCAGGGGACTAGCGGGTGGCCCGGGGAGCTGTTTTTT. Protein sequence: CASSQGTSGWPGELFF.